The sequence of this TCR beta chain was determined in a study of cytomegalovirus exposure and HLA in healthy donors (dated by TCRdb to about 2017). Study-wide context: According to an earlier analysis of 550 to 700 of the donors, about 190 million T cells yielded roughly 100 million unique TCR beta sequences and approximately 300 Gb of sequence data. The later analysis used no new phenotypic data to find candidate immune exposures, relying instead on TCR beta sequences and their occurrence across donors. HLA typing covered class I and class II loci at four-digit resolution. Besides the first cohort of around 670 subjects, a separate validation cohort made up of roughly 120 different subjects was used. Four or five DR-DQ haplotypes were handled as single units for association and clustering because linkage in the cohort was strong. In a later genetic analysis, genome-wide SNP genotypes for about 55% of the roughly 700 donors were used, and that subset was treated as a discovery cohort. To predict cytomegalovirus infection status, the study brought together high-throughput TCR immunosequencing, statistical association of individual TCRs with disease status, and machine learning. All discovery cohort repertoires had been generated using a single sequencing platform. An early release covering roughly 640 HLA-typed donors comprised approximately 290 gigabases of sequencing data and approximately 85 million unique TCR sequences. Across about 380 genotyped donors of the cohort, an average of about 240,000 unique TCR beta nucleotide sequences per donor were sequenced, and roughly a sixth of those sequences were non-productive. The number of typed donors differed by locus: roughly 629-630 for A, B, C, DRB1 and DQB1; 500 to 550 for DQA1; fewer than 610 for DPA1; and about 470 for DPB1. In a later analysis, previously published TCR beta repertoires from hundreds of donors were re-analyzed and high-resolution HLA genotyping was added so that TCR occurrence patterns could be studied. The study used immunosequencing to profile the T cell repertoires of approximately 690 subjects and linked those repertoires to cytomegalovirus serostatus. Among the roughly 390 genotyped donors, 81% belonged to the genetic ancestry cluster associated with self-reported Caucasian donors. Donor age, sex, ethnicity and CMV serostatus were compiled together with the repertoire data. In an earlier analysis of more than 550 of the donors, high-throughput TCR beta sequencing was used to judge whether each TCR beta V gene segment behaved as functional or pseudogenic. The study was designed to test whether signatures of past pathogen exposure could be identified by cataloging public T cell receptors.

Remarks on this clone: What antigen it recognizes has not been identified. Qualities for individual bases were not recorded, and no much larger clone is one base off.

The library was prepared using the immunoSEQ multiplex PCR assay. For the multiplex PCR, a mixture combining 60 forward primers for TCR Vbeta segments and 13 reverse primers for TCR Jbeta segments was used. A multiplex PCR assay on genomic DNA amplified the CDR3 region of rearranged TCR beta genes. On the Illumina HiSeq System, the amplified TCR beta libraries were sequenced as 87-base-pair reads. Under the source paper's analysis protocol: A later analysis counted tens of millions of unique TCR beta chains across the 666 repertoires, and roughly 10 million of these chains were shared by at least two donors. To remove PCR and sequencing errors, raw reads were error-corrected and collapsed into unique sequences using a nearest-neighbor algorithm that merged closely related sequences. V, D and J gene segments were assigned by aligning CDR3 sequences to IMGT reference sequences. For a sequence to be retained, at least a six-nucleotide match to both a V gene segment and a J gene segment was required. A rearrangement was called productive if the CDR3 had no stop codons and remained in frame with V and J, and every other rearrangement was called non-productive. Following IMGT convention, CDR3 was defined as the stretch from the second conserved V-encoded cysteine to the conserved J-encoded phenylalanine. The earlier analysis of fewer than 750 of the donors excluded sequences that lacked an unambiguous match to a single V gene segment. In an earlier analysis of approximately 590 of the donors, V segments were called functional above 56.7% productive rearrangements and were called segregating when the between-donor standard deviation exceeded 5%. A statistical classification framework was built to diagnose cytomegalovirus status from the catalog of TCR beta chain sequences. V and J gene assignment, in a later analysis, came from comparing TCR nucleotide sequences with IMGT/GENE-DB human TR gene sequences. A later analysis assigned CDR3 sequences and most-parsimonious VDJ recombination scenarios with the TCRdist pipeline. In a later analysis, each TCR beta chain was defined by its CDR3 amino acid sequence together with its V-gene family, and reads lacking a unique V-gene family were excluded. In a later analysis, 500 to 650 highly shared, low-generation-probability nucleotide sequences were removed to address suspected cross-contamination and a sequencing artifact. In a later analysis, a clonal expansion index for each public chain was calculated from normalized within-repertoire ranks of inferred template counts. In a later analysis, generation probabilities were computed with a VDJ recombination model fitted to out-of-frame rearrangements, and the resulting probabilities were checked against IGoR. In a later analysis, hypergeometric tests were used to score TCR-TCR, TCR-HLA and TCR-CMV co-occurrence, with a repertoire-size bias correction applied to TCR pairs. False discovery rates were estimated in a later analysis by permuting HLA or CMV assignments 20 times. A later analysis grouped co-occurring TCRs with DBSCAN, adding TCRdist sequence similarity when clustering within HLA-allele-positive subsets. Repertoires with fewer than 30,000 or more than 120,000 public chains were left out of co-occurrence clustering, as were about five repertoires with anomalous nucleotide sharing. Here the immuneACCESS table is served through TCRdb, limited to in-frame sequences with V and J called. Missing clones are a known gap in these copies; in checked studies unresolved V genes cover under half, and the rest lacks a known reason. V and J calls and clone size are those listed in that table; D and trimming were worked out from the DNA. Recorded for this sample are 150,000 to 200,000 clones; about four fifths of them occurred a single time. Around 2% of the sample belongs to the ten largest clones.

Paper-wide results and their limitations: Because counts were too low, 15 or so rarely observed V segments, including chromosome 9 orphons, were excluded from the earlier analysis of several hundred of the donors. Correlated functional status among segregating V segments might be attributable to linkage disequilibrium, but an unknown experimental factor could not be ruled out. A few of the identified cytomegalovirus-associated TCR beta chains were confirmed in vitro to be specific for cytomegalovirus antigens. An earlier analysis of some 590 of the donors showed that most TCR beta V segments appeared in productive rearrangements either about 87% or about 30% of the time, which broadly matched IMGT annotations. In the study, roughly 160 TCR beta chains were listed as associated with cytomegalovirus. A later analysis found that most CMV-associated TCR beta chains appeared HLA-restricted, with HLA associations seemingly driven largely by CMV exposure. The authors suggested that the approach could potentially be extended to other disease states and immunological phenotypes. Because HLA typing was missing for some donors at each locus, association tests included only the typed subset. According to a later analysis, parvovirus B19, influenza, CMV and Epstein-Barr virus appeared linked to several top co-occurrence clusters. A later analysis found that HLA-associated TCR beta chains were more clonally expanded and had lower generation probabilities than equally common non-associated chains. At a false discovery rate of 0.05, a later analysis linked roughly 17,000 TCR beta sequences to specific HLA alleles. The presence/absence analyses assumed that sequencing depth was roughly uniform across donors, and that assumption may not be true. A later genetic analysis associated a missense DCLRE1C variant with V-gene and J-gene trimming of TCR beta chains, and an independent cohort replicated the association. The cohort was sequenced for TCR beta chains only, and without alpha or paired-chain data the features that could be detected were limited. Some IMGT-functional V segments, including TRBV6-2 and TRBV6-3, could not be told apart with the 87-base-pair reads, so those segments were excluded. A later analysis found that TCR association rates varied across HLA loci, with DRB1 alleles showing the most associated TCRs and HLA-C alleles the fewest. For the cohort, immune exposure information was limited to CMV serostatus. A later genetic analysis reported fewer N-insertions in productive TCRs among donors in an Asian-associated ancestry cluster than the approximately 670-donor mean. Most TCR sequences were seen in very few donors, while some public TCRs were found in many individuals. In both the original and validation cohorts, the classifier was reported to diagnose cytomegalovirus status with high specificity and sensitivity. Assigning TCR associations to individual alleles was difficult when HLA alleles, especially DR and DQ, strongly co-occurred. A further reported finding was that TCR beta sequences accurately predicted the HLA-A and HLA-B alleles for most subjects in the first cohort. A group of highly shared sequence variants was considered likely to be a technical artifact of the sequencing pipeline.

Including the terminal cysteine and phenylalanine, the CDR3 comprises 15 residues. Of all the DNA, just the CDR3 is kept, 45 bases in frame from base 1. V loses 4 bases, J loses 5 bases, and the germline ends lie 17 bases apart. In total, 600 or so healthy bone marrow donors made up the cohort. All cohort members were sampled while nominally healthy, although unrecorded immune exposures were likely present. The donor was CMV seronegative and was included in the group of several hundred seronegative cohort members. Every donor gave a peripheral blood sample, and the peripheral blood mononuclear cells from that sample were used for TCR beta sequencing. The Qiagen DNeasy Blood Extraction Kit was used to extract genomic DNA from the blood cell samples.

What was sequenced was PBMCs. The V gene is TRBV23-1 and the J gene is TRBJ1-1, and possibly TRBD1, on 5 matching bases. TRBV23-1 is an ORF, with its function uncertain. This receptor was taken from a man aged 18 to 29 in good health and CMV-seronegative. The DNA sequence is TGCGCCAGCAGTCTGCGGGGCTACGCTCGGACTGAAGCTTTCTTT. This yields the protein CASSLRGYARTEAFF.